The rows below give T cell receptor beta chains drawn from one sample of a study of T cells in Graves' hyperthyroidism and ophthalmopathy. TCRdb redid the calling of the multiplex PCR reads with MiXCR, one entry per CDR3 protein. The sample lists over 500,000 distinct CDR3 sequences, more than 15% occurring once. Source material: blood. The source is a woman between 25 and 40 years old with Graves' ophthalmopathy. CDR3s include the opening cysteine and the closing phenylalanine or tryptophan. The D gene is left open where the match is weak. A row's size may be missing; if present it is once, few, many or a size class.

>TRBJ1-6|NA|TRBV6-1|NA
CASSEAVRRTPLHF
TGTGCCAGCAGTGAAGCGGTGAGGAGAACACCCCTCCACTTT
>TRBJ2-1|NA|TRBV2|TRBD2
CAIRDGLAGGLSDSYNEQFF
TGTGCCATCAGGGATGGACTAGCGGGAGGCCTATCTGACTCCTACAATGAGCAGTTCTTC
>TRBJ2-3|many|TRBV6-1|NA
CASSLRRNSGTDTQYF
TGTGCCAGCAGTCTTCGACGGAACAGTGGGACAGATACGCAGTATTTT
>TRBJ2-5|many|TRBV28|TRBD2
CASSLSGRGRETQYF
TGTGCCAGCAGTTTGAGCGGGAGGGGACGGGAGACCCAGTACTTC
>TRBJ2-1|NA|TRBV2|NA
CASSRTFSSYNEQFF
TGTGCCAGCAGTCGGACATTTAGCTCCTACAATGAGCAGTTCTTC
>TRBJ1-6|few|TRBV28|TRBD1
CASSLLLDRGSHSPLHF
TGTGCCAGCAGTTTACTCCTGGACAGGGGTTCGCATTCACCCCTCCACTTT
>TRBJ2-1|NA|TRBV27|NA
CASSFLTIGGTYNEQFF
TGTGCCAGCAGTTTTTTAACGATTGGCGGGACCTACAATGAGCAGTTCTTC
>TRBJ2-1|many|TRBV12-3/TRBV12-4|NA
CASSLFRNNEQFF
TGTGCCAGCAGTTTATTTCGGAACAATGAGCAGTTCTTC
>TRBJ1-6|NA|TRBV11-2|TRBD1
CASSSSGRGVDSPLHF
TGTGCCAGCAGCTCCAGCGGCAGGGGGGTTGATTCACCCCTCCACTTT
>TRBJ1-4|few|TRBV28|NA
CASSILQFNEKLFF
TGTGCCAGCAGTATCCTTCAGTTTAATGAAAAACTGTTTTTT
>TRBJ1-1|many|TRBV30|NA
CAWRLMGGNTEAFF
TGTGCCTGGAGGCTCATGGGGGGTAACACTGAAGCTTTCTTT
>TRBJ2-5|many|TRBV11-2|NA
CASSPSLLAQYF
TGTGCCAGCAGCCCTTCTCTCTTGGCCCAGTACTTC
>TRBJ1-5|many|TRBV7-9|NA
CASSPVGGNQPQHF
TGTGCCAGCAGCCCGGTAGGTGGCAATCAGCCCCAGCATTTT
>TRBJ2-7|many|TRBV28|NA
CASSRGNSYEQYF
TGTGCCAGCAGCCGCGGGAACTCCTACGAGCAGTACTTC
>TRBJ2-7|many|TRBV27|NA
CASSFSGTDPYEQYF
TGTGCCAGCAGTTTTTCCGGGACGGACCCCTACGAGCAGTACTTC
>TRBJ2-1|few|TRBV19|NA
CASIKPGRENEQFF
TGTGCCAGTATTAAACCGGGACGGGAAAATGAGCAGTTCTTC
>TRBJ2-1|many|TRBV30|TRBD2
CAWGSGRGFYNEQFF
TGTGCCTGGGGTAGCGGGAGGGGCTTCTACAATGAGCAGTTCTTC
>TRBJ1-4|NA|TRBV7-9|TRBD1
CASSPTGALQEKLFF
TGTGCCAGCAGTCCTACAGGGGCCCTTCAAGAAAAACTGTTTTTT
>TRBJ1-2|many|TRBV7-9|NA
CASSLLVGLDRGYTF
TGTGCCAGCAGCTTACTCGTGGGACTAGACCGGGGCTACACCTTC
>TRBJ1-2|few|TRBV6-1|TRBD1
CASRPGTGGVGYTF
TGTGCCAGCAGGCCCGGGACAGGGGGTGTTGGCTACACCTTC